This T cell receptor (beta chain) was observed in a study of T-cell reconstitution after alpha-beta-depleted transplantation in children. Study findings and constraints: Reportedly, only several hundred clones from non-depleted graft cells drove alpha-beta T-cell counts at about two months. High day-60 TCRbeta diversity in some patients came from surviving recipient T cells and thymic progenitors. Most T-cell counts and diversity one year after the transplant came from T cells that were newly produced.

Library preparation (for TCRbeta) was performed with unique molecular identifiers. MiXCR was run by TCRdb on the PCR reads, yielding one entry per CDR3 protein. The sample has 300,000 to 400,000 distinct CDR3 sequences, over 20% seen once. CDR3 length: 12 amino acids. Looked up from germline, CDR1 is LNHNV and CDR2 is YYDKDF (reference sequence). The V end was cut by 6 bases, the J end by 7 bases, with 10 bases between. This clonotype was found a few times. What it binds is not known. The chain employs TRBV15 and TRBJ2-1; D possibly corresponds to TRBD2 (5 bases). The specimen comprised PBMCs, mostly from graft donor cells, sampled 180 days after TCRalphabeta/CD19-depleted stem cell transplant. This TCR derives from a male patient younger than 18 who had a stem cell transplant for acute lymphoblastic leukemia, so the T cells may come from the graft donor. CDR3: CATRGRLNEQFF. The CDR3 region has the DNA TGTGCCACCAGAGGCAGACTAAATGAGCAGTTCTTC.